The next 15 T cell receptor beta chains were all read from a single sample in a study of blood T cell repertoires in COVID-19. Repertoires were generated with immunoSEQ multiplex PCR, while TCRdb's copy carries only in-frame clones and drops some. This table holds about 130,000 clones, 86% found once. What was sequenced was peripheral blood. The receptors shown here come from a woman between 50 and 59 years old who had recovered from COVID-19.

The chain recombines TRBV7-3 with TRBJ2-3; D may be TRBD2 (6 bases). Germline V gene lookup returns CDR1 SGHTA and CDR2 FQGTGA. The CDR3 loop spans 15 amino acids. Trimming shortened V by 1 base and J by 3 bases, and 11 bases separated the two germline ends. CDR3 bases: TGTGCCAGCAGCTTAAGGGGGGATCAGACAGATACGCAGTATTTT. This translates into CASSLRGDQTDTQYF.

The genes are TRBV5-1 and TRBJ2-2; D remains unclear. Germline V gives CDR1 SGHRS, CDR2 YFSETQ. V was shortened by 0 bases and J by 2 bases, with 5 bases between the two germline ends. CDR3 length equals 14 residues. The CDR3 bases are TGCGCCAGCAGCTTGGCAGTTAACACCGGGGAGCTGTTTTTT. Encoded protein: CASSLAVNTGELFF.

The chain carries TRBV27 and TRBJ2-5; D remains unclear. Germline V gives CDR1 MNHEY, CDR2 SMNVEV (reference sequence). The V and J ends lost 2 bases and 2 bases respectively, with 9 bases between them. The CDR3 runs 14 residues. The CDR3 sequence: CASSLTSFQETQYF. CDR3 in DNA: TGTGCCAGCAGTTTAACTTCCTTTCAAGAGACCCAGTACTTC.

The CDR3 reads CASSGLGGEKLFF. The CDR3 DNA follows: TGTGCCAGCAGCGGGTTAGGCGGCGAAAAACTGTTTTTT. The chain has TRBV28 and TRBJ1-4; D uncertain. Germline V gene data show CDR1 as MDHEN and CDR2 as SYDVKM. The germline V and J ends were trimmed by 6 bases and 8 bases, with 13 bases remaining between them. CDR3 length: 13 amino acids.

V usage is TRBV6-2 or TRBV6-3 and J usage is TRBJ1-3; a possible D gene is TRBD1 (6 bases). V was cut by 6 bases and J by 5 bases, with 14 bases left in between. The CDR3 contains 14 residues. CDR1 is MNHEY, CDR2 SVGEGT, per germline. The CDR3 DNA sequence: TGTGCCAGCAGCTTTGGGACACTACGAAACACCATATATTTT. Its protein product is CASSFGTLRNTIYF.

The chain recombines TRBV7-9 with TRBJ1-1; D is undetermined. The CDR3 is made up of 13 amino acids. The V gene lost 6 bases and the J gene lost 6 bases, with 14 bases spanning the gap. Germline CDR1 reads SEHNR; CDR2 reads FQNEAQ (reference sequence). Here the CDR3 reads CASSPQVGAEAFF. DNA for the CDR3: TGTGCCAGCAGTCCGCAGGTCGGCGCTGAAGCTTTCTTT.

The rearrangement links TRBV30 to TRBJ2-7, with 10 bases aligning to TRBD2. V trimming: 5 bases; J trimming: 0 bases; junction bases outside the gene matches: 4. The CDR3 runs 14 residues. Germline CDR1 is GTSNPN and CDR2 is SVGIG (reference sequence). CDR3 sequence: CAWETSGYSYEQYF. The CDR3 DNA is TGTGCCTGGGAGACTAGCGGGTACTCCTACGAGCAGTACTTC.

The rearrangement links TRBV5-1 to TRBJ2-7; no clear D. V was cut by 0 bases and J by 0 bases, with 7 bases left in between. The CDR3 is 14 residues long. Germline V CDR1 and CDR2: SGHRS, YFSETQ. CDR3 DNA sequence: TGCGCCAGCAGCTTGGATCGGGTCTCCTACGAGCAGTACTTC. It translates to CASSLDRVSYEQYF.

The CDR3 nucleotides are TGTGCCAGCAGTTTACGTGGGGAGTTGTACTTC. Translated: CASSLRGELYF. The J gene is TRBJ2-7, the V gene TRBV6-2 or TRBV6-3; D is possibly TRBD2 (5 bases). The CDR3 contains 11 residues. V was pared by 4 bases and J by 12 bases, with 13 bases between. Germline V gene sequence: CDR1 MNHEY, CDR2 SVGEGT.

The V and J genes are TRBV9 and TRBJ2-3; TRBD2 aligns across 10 bases. The CDR3 has 16 residues. Trimming took 3 bases from V and 5 from J; bases not matched to a gene: 9. Germline loops: CDR1 SGDLS, CDR2 YYNGEE. Here the CDR3 reads CASSASGTSVVDTQYF. DNA for the CDR3: TGTGCCAGCAGCGCCTCCGGGACTAGCGTCGTAGATACGCAGTATTTT.

The rearrangement uses TRBV15 and TRBJ2-5; 9 bases agree with TRBD2. This CDR3 is 16 amino acids long. Trimming took 4 bases from V and 5 from J; bases not matched to a gene: 11. The V gene's germline CDR1 is LNHNV and CDR2 YYDKDF (reference sequence). The CDR3 sequence: CATSTLAGRGHETQYF. The DNA for the CDR3 is TGTGCCACCAGCACTCTAGCGGGACGGGGGCATGAGACCCAGTACTTC. Supplemented by reference TRBV15 and TRBJ2-5, the full variable domain reads DAMVIQNPRYQVTQFGKPVTLSCSQTLNHNVMYWYQQKSSQAPKLLFHYYDKDFNNEADTPDNFQSRRPNTSFCFLDIRSPGLGDTAMYLCATSTLAGRGHETQYFGPGTRLLVL.

This chain links TRBV28 with TRBJ2-7; 9 nucleotides align to TRBD1. This CDR3 has 13 residues. The germline V gene has CDR1 MDHEN and CDR2 SYDVKM. V dropped 6 bases and J dropped 3; count of bases not matched to a gene: 3. The CDR3 nucleotides are TGTGCCAGCAGGGACAGGGGAGGCTACGAGCAGTACTTC. Encoded protein: CASRDRGGYEQYF.

The chain couples TRBV4-1 to TRBJ2-3; D not resolved. V was shortened by 1 base and J by 0 bases, with 11 bases between the two germline ends. The CDR3 is made up of 16 amino acids. Looked up from germline, CDR1 is MGHRA and CDR2 is YSYEKL. The CDR3 here is CASSQGSGTSTDTQYF. The CDR3 coding sequence is TGCGCCAGCAGCCAAGGATCAGGTACTAGCACAGATACGCAGTATTTT.

The chain employs TRBV6-1 and TRBJ1-2; 9 bases are a match to TRBD1. The CDR3 consists of 14 residues. The V gene end was trimmed by 3 bases and the J gene end by 5 bases; junction bases not matched to a gene: 4. Germline CDR1 and CDR2: MNHNS and SASEGT. This chain's CDR3 is CASSEETGGYGYTF. The CDR3 DNA is TGTGCCAGCAGTGAGGAGACAGGGGGATATGGCTACACCTTC.

The J gene is TRBJ2-2, the V gene TRBV6-6; tentatively, D is TRBD2 (5 bases). This CDR3 is 14 amino acids long. The V end was cut by 4 bases, the J end by 5 bases, with 11 bases between. CDR1 MNHNY and CDR2 SVGAGI come from the germline V gene (reference sequence). The CDR3 protein is CASSLADLTGELFF. CDR3 sequence (DNA): TGTGCCAGCAGTTTGGCGGACTTGACCGGGGAGCTGTTTTTT.